This T cell receptor beta chain was profiled in a study of CXCR3-negative and CXCR3-positive naive CD8 T cells. Study-level information: Per-library TRB read counts averaged about 1.5 +/- 0.3 million, adding up to 130 million to 150 million in total.

As to this clonotype: Its antigen is still unknown.

Study conclusions and caveats: TRB CDR3 properties indicated TCR strength, while surface CD5 was similar across naive subsets. TRB CDR3s of CXCR3-positive naive cells were more hydrophobic than those of CXCR3-negative naive cells.

The CDR3 runs 15 residues. Naive CD8+ T cells showed a CD45RO-CCR7+CD27+CD95- phenotype. Preparation of TRB cDNA libraries relied on 5' RACE carrying UMI labels. TCRdb re-called the 5' RACE reads and catalogs CDR3 proteins one per entry, DNA excluded. This sample lists about 130,000 distinct CDR3 sequences; its ten largest clones have nearly 0.5%. Sequencing was carried out using naive CXCR3- CD8+ T cells from blood. Subset: CD45RO-CCR7+CD27+CD95- naive CD8+ T cells lacking CXCR3 (TNR3-). This clonotype originated in a human donor in good health. Some clones in this sample may be carry-over from other donors' samples. The gene calls are TRBV12-3 or TRBV12-4 and TRBJ2-7; without DNA, the TCRdb call of TRBD1 cannot be checked. CDR3 amino acids: CASSLIGTTYYEQYF.